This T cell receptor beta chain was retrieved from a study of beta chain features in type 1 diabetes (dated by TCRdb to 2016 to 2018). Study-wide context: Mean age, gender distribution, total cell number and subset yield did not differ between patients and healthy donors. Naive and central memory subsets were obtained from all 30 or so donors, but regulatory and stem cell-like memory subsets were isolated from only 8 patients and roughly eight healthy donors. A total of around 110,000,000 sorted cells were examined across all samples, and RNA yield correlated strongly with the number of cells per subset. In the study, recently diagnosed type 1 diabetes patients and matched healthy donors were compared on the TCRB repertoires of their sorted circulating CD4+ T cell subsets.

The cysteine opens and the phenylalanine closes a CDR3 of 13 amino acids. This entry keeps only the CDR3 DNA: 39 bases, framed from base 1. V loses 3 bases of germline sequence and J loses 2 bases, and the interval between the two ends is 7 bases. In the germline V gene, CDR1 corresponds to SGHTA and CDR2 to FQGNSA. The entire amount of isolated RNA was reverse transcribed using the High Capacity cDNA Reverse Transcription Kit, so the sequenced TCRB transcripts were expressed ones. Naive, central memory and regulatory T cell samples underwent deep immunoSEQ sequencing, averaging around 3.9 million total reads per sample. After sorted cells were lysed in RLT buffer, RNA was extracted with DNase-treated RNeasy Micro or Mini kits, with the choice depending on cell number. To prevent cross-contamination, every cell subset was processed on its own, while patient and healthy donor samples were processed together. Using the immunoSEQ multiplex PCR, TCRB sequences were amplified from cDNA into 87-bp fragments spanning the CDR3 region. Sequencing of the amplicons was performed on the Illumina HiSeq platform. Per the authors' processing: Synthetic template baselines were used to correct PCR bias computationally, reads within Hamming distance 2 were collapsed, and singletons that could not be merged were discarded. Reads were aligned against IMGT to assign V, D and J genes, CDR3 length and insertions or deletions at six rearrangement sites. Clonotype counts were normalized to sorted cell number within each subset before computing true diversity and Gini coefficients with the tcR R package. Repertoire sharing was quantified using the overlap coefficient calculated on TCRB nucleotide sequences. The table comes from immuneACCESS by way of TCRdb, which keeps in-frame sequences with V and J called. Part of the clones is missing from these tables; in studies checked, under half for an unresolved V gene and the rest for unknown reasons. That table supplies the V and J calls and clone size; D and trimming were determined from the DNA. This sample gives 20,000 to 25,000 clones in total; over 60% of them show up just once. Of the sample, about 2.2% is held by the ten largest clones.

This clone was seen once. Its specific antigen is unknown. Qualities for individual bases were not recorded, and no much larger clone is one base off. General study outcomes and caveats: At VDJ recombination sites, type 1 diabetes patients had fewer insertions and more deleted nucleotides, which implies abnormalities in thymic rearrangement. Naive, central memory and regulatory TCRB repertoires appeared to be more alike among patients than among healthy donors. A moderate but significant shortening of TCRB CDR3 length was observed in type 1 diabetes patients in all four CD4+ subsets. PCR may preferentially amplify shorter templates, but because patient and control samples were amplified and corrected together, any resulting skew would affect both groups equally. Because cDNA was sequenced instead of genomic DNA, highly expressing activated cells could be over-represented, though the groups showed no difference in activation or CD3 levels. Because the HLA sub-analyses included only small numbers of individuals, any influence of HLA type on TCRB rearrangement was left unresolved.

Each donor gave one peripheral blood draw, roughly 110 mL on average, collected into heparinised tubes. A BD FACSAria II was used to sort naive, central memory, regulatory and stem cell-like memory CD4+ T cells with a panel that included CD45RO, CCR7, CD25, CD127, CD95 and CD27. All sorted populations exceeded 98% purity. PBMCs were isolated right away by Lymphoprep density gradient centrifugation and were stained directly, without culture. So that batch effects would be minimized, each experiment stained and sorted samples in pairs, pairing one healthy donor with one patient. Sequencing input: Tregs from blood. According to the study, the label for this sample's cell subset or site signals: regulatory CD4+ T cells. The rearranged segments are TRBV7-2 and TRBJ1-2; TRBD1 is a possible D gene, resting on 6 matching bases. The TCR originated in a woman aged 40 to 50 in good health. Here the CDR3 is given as CASSFDRNYGYTF. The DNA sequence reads TGTGCCAGCAGCTTTGACAGGAACTATGGCTACACCTTC.